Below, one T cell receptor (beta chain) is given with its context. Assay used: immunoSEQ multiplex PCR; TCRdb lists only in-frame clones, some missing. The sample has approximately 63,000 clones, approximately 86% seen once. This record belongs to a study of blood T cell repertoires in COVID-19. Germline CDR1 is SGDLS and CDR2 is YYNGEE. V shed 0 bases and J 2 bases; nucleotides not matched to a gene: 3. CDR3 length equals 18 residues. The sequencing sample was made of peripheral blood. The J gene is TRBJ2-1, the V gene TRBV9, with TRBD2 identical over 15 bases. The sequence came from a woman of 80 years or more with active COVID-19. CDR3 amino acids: CASSVGWTSGGAYNEQFF. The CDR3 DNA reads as TGTGCCAGCAGCGTAGGATGGACTAGCGGGGGGGCCTACAATGAGCAGTTCTTC.